These T cell receptor beta chains were read from a single sample in a study of cytomegalovirus exposure and HLA in healthy donors. Generated by immunoSEQ multiplex PCR, the TCRdb table keeps only in-frame clones and is missing some. The sample has approximately 82,000 clones, more than 85% seen once. The sample was PBMCs. The receptors stem from a man aged 18 to 30 in good health and CMV-seronegative. CDR3s include the opening cysteine and the closing phenylalanine or tryptophan. D genes are given only for firm matches. Clone size is not always given. Where it is, it says once, few, many or a class for expanded clones.

clone size: once; D gene: TRBD1; J gene: TRBJ1-6; V gene: TRBV7-9; CDR3 DNA: TGTGCCAGCAGCACGGGACAGGGTGATTCACCCCTCCACTTT; CDR3 protein: CASSTGQGDSPLHF
clone size: .; D gene: .; J gene: TRBJ2-1; V gene: TRBV5-4; CDR3 DNA: TGTGCCAGCAGCTTGGTACTAGCTAGATACAATGAGCAGTTCTTC; CDR3 protein: CASSLVLARYNEQFF
clone size: .; D gene: TRBD1; J gene: TRBJ1-2; V gene: TRBV7-9; CDR3 DNA: TGTGCCAGCACCGCGGAACCGGGACAGTTGACTAACTATGGCTACACCTTC; CDR3 protein: CASTAEPGQLTNYGYTF
clone size: .; D gene: .; J gene: TRBJ2-2; V gene: TRBV2; CDR3 DNA: TGTGCCAGCAGTGGGGTGACAGGGAACACCGGGGAGCTGTTTTTT; CDR3 protein: CASSGVTGNTGELFF
clone size: .; D gene: TRBD1; J gene: TRBJ1-2; V gene: TRBV28; CDR3 DNA: TGTGCCAGCAGTTTACGAGACAGGGCCGCTGGCTACACCTTC; CDR3 protein: CASSLRDRAAGYTF
clone size: .; D gene: TRBD1; J gene: TRBJ2-4; V gene: TRBV27; CDR3 DNA: TGTGCCAGCAGTTCCAGTCCCGGGACAGGGTTAGGGTACATTCAGTACTTC; CDR3 protein: CASSSSPGTGLGYIQYF
clone size: once; D gene: .; J gene: TRBJ1-2; V gene: TRBV5-1; CDR3 DNA: TGCGCCAGCAGCCTTCAGGACGGAGGGCCTTATGGCTACACCTTC; CDR3 protein: CASSLQDGGPYGYTF
clone size: .; D gene: .; J gene: TRBJ2-5; V gene: TRBV13; CDR3 DNA: TGTGCCAGCAGCAAACGACTAGTTTGGCAAGAGACCCAGTACTTC; CDR3 protein: CASSKRLVWQETQYF
clone size: once; D gene: TRBD2; J gene: TRBJ2-1; V gene: TRBV7-8; CDR3 DNA: TGTGCCAGCAGCTTAGTATTAGTTAGCGGGAGGGCCTCCTACAATGAGCAGTTCTTC; CDR3 protein: CASSLVLVSGRASYNEQFF
clone size: .; D gene: TRBD1; J gene: TRBJ2-7; V gene: TRBV4-1; CDR3 DNA: TGCGCCAGCAGCCAAGGGGGTCCGGGACAGGGAAAATACGAGCAGTACTTC; CDR3 protein: CASSQGGPGQGKYEQYF
clone size: .; D gene: TRBD2; J gene: TRBJ2-5; V gene: TRBV2; CDR3 DNA: TGTGCCAGCAGCCCGACTAGCGGGGGAGGGGAGACCCAGTACTTC; CDR3 protein: CASSPTSGGGETQYF
clone size: .; D gene: .; J gene: TRBJ1-4; V gene: TRBV7-9; CDR3 DNA: TGTGCCAGCAGCTTACGCCAGTCTAATGAAAAACTGTTTTTT; CDR3 protein: CASSLRQSNEKLFF
clone size: .; D gene: .; J gene: TRBJ2-7; V gene: TRBV7-2; CDR3 DNA: TGTGCCAGCAGCTCCGTAGGGGGCTACGAGCAGTACTTC; CDR3 protein: CASSSVGGYEQYF
clone size: once; D gene: .; J gene: TRBJ1-5; V gene: TRBV7-2; CDR3 DNA: TGTGCCAGCAGCTTAACCCCCCCTCAATGGCGCAATCAGCCCCAGCATTTT; CDR3 protein: CASSLTPPQWRNQPQHF
clone size: .; D gene: TRBD1; J gene: TRBJ2-1; V gene: TRBV7-3; CDR3 DNA: TGTGCCAGCAGCACCTCGACAGGGGTTTCCTACAATGAGCAGTTCTTC; CDR3 protein: CASSTSTGVSYNEQFF
clone size: .; D gene: .; J gene: TRBJ1-2; V gene: TRBV11-3; CDR3 DNA: TGTGCCAGCAGTCTGTGGGGCGCAGATGACGGCTACACCTTC; CDR3 protein: CASSLWGADDGYTF
clone size: .; D gene: TRBD1; J gene: TRBJ1-1; V gene: TRBV5-1; CDR3 DNA: TGCGCCAGCAGCTTTGACAGGGCTACTGAAGCTTTCTTT; CDR3 protein: CASSFDRATEAFF
clone size: .; D gene: TRBD1; J gene: TRBJ2-3; V gene: TRBV30; CDR3 DNA: TGTGCCTGGAGTGTTCAGGGGGCAGATACGCAGTATTTT; CDR3 protein: CAWSVQGADTQYF
clone size: once; D gene: .; J gene: TRBJ1-4; V gene: TRBV5-1; CDR3 DNA: TGCGCCAGCAGCTACGGAGGCGGGGCTAATGAAAAACTGTTTTTT; CDR3 protein: CASSYGGGANEKLFF
clone size: .; D gene: .; J gene: TRBJ1-2; V gene: TRBV5-6; CDR3 DNA: TGTGCCAGCAGCCCGGACAGTACTCAGTTCTATGGCTACACCTTC; CDR3 protein: CASSPDSTQFYGYTF
clone size: .; D gene: TRBD1; J gene: TRBJ2-5; V gene: TRBV19; CDR3 DNA: TGTGCCAGTAGTATCCGCACCGGGACAGGGATGGGGGAGACCCAGTACTTC; CDR3 protein: CASSIRTGTGMGETQYF
clone size: .; D gene: TRBD2; J gene: TRBJ2-7; V gene: TRBV4-1; CDR3 DNA: TGCGCCAGCAGCCAGATGGGACTAGCCTACGAGCAGTACTTC; CDR3 protein: CASSQMGLAYEQYF
clone size: .; D gene: .; J gene: TRBJ1-2; V gene: TRBV18; CDR3 DNA: TGTGCCAGCTCACCACCACTGGGGGCAAGGCGTGGCTACACCTTC; CDR3 protein: CASSPPLGARRGYTF
clone size: .; D gene: .; J gene: TRBJ2-6; V gene: TRBV7-9; CDR3 DNA: TGTGCCAGCAGCTTAGCGCGGGGGGCCAACGTCCTGACTTTC; CDR3 protein: CASSLARGANVLTF